Here is one T cell receptor (beta chain) with its context. The CDR3 has 14 amino acids. V was clipped by 6 bases and J by 5 bases, with 17 bases between them. The germline gives CDR1 SGHNT, CDR2 YYREEE (reference sequence). The method was immunoSEQ multiplex PCR; TCRdb's version includes in-frame clones alone and lacks a portion of them. The table records hundreds of thousands of clones, 80% to 90% of them present only once. These data are taken from a study of blood T cell repertoires in COVID-19. The chain carries TRBV5-4 and TRBJ1-2, with D perhaps TRBD1 (5 bases). The clonotype comes from a man aged 45 to 65 with acute or convalescent COVID-19. The sequenced material came from peripheral blood. The CDR3 is CASTHSPGGYGYTF. As DNA, the CDR3 is TGTGCCAGCACGCATTCCCCGGGGGGTTATGGCTACACCTTC.